The 15 T cell receptor beta chains reported below all come from one sample, sequenced in a study of T cell responses to AZD1222 COVID-19 vaccine. Data came from immunoSEQ multiplex PCR; TCRdb stores just in-frame clones and leaves some out. Of roughly 140,000 clones in the sample, around 88% were seen once. Sequences were derived from peripheral blood, sampled on day 0 of AZD1222 vaccination. Receptors were obtained from an adult in good health.

The V call is TRBV9, the J call TRBJ2-7; the match to TRBD1 covers 7 bases. The junction had 3 bases not matched to a gene; V was cut back by 2 bases and J by 1 base. This CDR3 has 14 amino acids. The germline V gene has CDR1 SGDLS and CDR2 YYNGEE. CDR3 in amino acids: CASSVGTASYEQYF. The CDR3 DNA is TGTGCCAGCAGCGTGGGGACAGCATCCTACGAGCAGTACTTC.

The chain links TRBV19 to TRBJ2-3; D might be TRBD2 (5 bases). The germline gives CDR1 LNHDA, CDR2 SQIVND (reference sequence). The CDR3 is 15 residues long. V was clipped by 3 bases and J by 4 bases, with 14 bases between them. The CDR3 region has the DNA TGTGCCAGTAGTATGACGGCGGCGGGCGCAGATACGCAGTATTTT. It specifies CASSMTAAGADTQYF.

This clone was counted between two and nine times. The DNA for the CDR3 is TGTGCCAGCAGGGGGACAGGGGGTAACTATGGCTACACCTTC. Encoded protein: CASRGTGGNYGYTF. The chain recombines TRBV11-3 with TRBJ1-2; 11 nucleotides align to TRBD1. CDR1 and CDR2 (germline): SGHNT, YENEEA. CDR3 length equals 14 residues. V shed 6 bases, J shed 1 base, and the junction held 1 base outside the gene matches.

This chain links TRBV4-3 with TRBJ2-1; D gene uncertain. The CDR3 is 16 amino acids. V lost 0 bases to trimming and J lost 5 bases, with 14 bases between them. Germline V gives CDR1 LGHNA, CDR2 YSLEER. Here the CDR3 DNA reads TGCGCCAGCAGCCAAGATCGGGCCACAATCCACAATGAGCAGTTCTTC. Its translation: CASSQDRATIHNEQFF.

This rearrangement joins TRBV9 to TRBJ2-5, with D unclear. Trimming stripped 0 bases from V and 4 bases from J, with 13 bases between. CDR3 length equals 15 residues. Germline V gene lookup returns CDR1 SGDLS and CDR2 YYNGEE. This chain's CDR3 is CASSVGEGIPETQYF. The DNA of the CDR3 is TGTGCCAGCAGCGTAGGGGAAGGGATACCAGAGACCCAGTACTTC.

This chain links TRBV15 with TRBJ2-5, with D unclear. The CDR3 is made up of 11 amino acids. Germline values: CDR1 LNHNV, CDR2 YYDKDF (reference sequence). Between the trimmed V and J ends, which lost 3 bases and 7 bases, there was a span of 6 bases. CDR3 nucleotide sequence: TGTGCCACCAGCAGGTGGGGGACCCAGTACTTC. This sequence encodes CATSRWGTQYF.

This chain links TRBV14 with TRBJ1-2; D is unresolved. The CDR3 consists of 12 residues. V lost 4 bases and J 4 bases, leaving 7 bases between the germline ends. CDR1 SGHDN and CDR2 FVKESK come from the germline V gene. CDR3 nucleotide sequence: TGTGCCAGCAGCCTGGGGAGCTATGGCTACACCTTC. It translates to CASSLGSYGYTF.

The V and J genes are TRBV15 and TRBJ1-5; D is uncertain. V was clipped by 2 bases and J by 2 bases, with 10 bases between them. The CDR3 sequence is 15 residues long. The germline V gene has CDR1 LNHNV and CDR2 YYDKDF (reference sequence). DNA for the CDR3: TGTGCCACCAGCAGAACGACATTGGGCAATCAGCCCCAGCATTTT. Encoded protein: CATSRTTLGNQPQHF.

This clone has only one observation. The chain combines TRBV28 with TRBJ2-1; D possibly corresponds to TRBD1 (6 bases). The CDR3 loop spans 13 amino acids. V shed 3 bases and J shed 7 bases, with 10 bases lying between them. The germline V gene encodes CDR1 MDHEN and CDR2 SYDVKM. CDR3 amino acids: CASSFPQGNEQFF. The CDR3, as DNA: TGTGCCAGCAGTTTTCCTCAGGGGAATGAGCAGTTCTTC.

The chain links TRBV19 to TRBJ1-1, with D possibly matching TRBD1 (6 bases). The germline V gene has CDR1 LNHDA and CDR2 SQIVND (reference sequence). The CDR3 totals 11 residues. The CDR3 bases are TGTGCAGAGGATTCAGGGGATGAAGCTTTCTTT. It is translated as CAEDSGDEAFF.

The chain recombines TRBV12-3 or TRBV12-4 with TRBJ2-7; D is unresolved. The CDR3 extends over 13 amino acids. Trimming took 4 bases from V and 5 from J, leaving 12 bases between them. This CDR3 reads CASSSLGLDEQYF. In nucleotides, the CDR3 is TGTGCCAGCAGTTCGCTGGGTCTCGACGAGCAGTACTTC.

The chain carries TRBV6-2 or TRBV6-3 and TRBJ2-7; TRBD1 or TRBD2 may be the D gene (5 bases each). Germline V gene sequence: CDR1 MNHEY, CDR2 SVGEGT. The CDR3 runs to 15 residues. Trimming shortened V by 0 bases and J by 7 bases, and 16 bases separated the two germline ends. The CDR3 is CASSYSSFVGAEQYF. CDR3 coding DNA: TGTGCCAGCAGTTACTCGAGTTTTGTCGGGGCTGAGCAGTACTTC.

The chain employs TRBV19 and TRBJ1-1, with D unclear. The V end was cut by 0 bases, the J end by 1 base, with 15 bases between. The CDR3 has 17 residues. Germline V gives CDR1 LNHDA, CDR2 SQIVND (reference sequence). The CDR3 region is CASSIEDWGLTNTEAFF. For the CDR3, the DNA is TGTGCCAGTAGTATAGAGGATTGGGGTTTGACGAACACTGAAGCTTTCTTT.

This chain connects TRBV7-2 to TRBJ2-5, with 10 positions matching TRBD2. CDR1 SGHTA and CDR2 FQGNSA come from the germline V gene. V lost 5 bases and J lost 5; bases outside the gene matches: 11. CDR3 length: 16 residues. This chain's CDR3 is CASSIIAGGTRETQYF. CDR3 bases: TGTGCCAGCAGCATCATAGCGGGAGGCACCAGGGAGACCCAGTACTTC.

This clone was seen more than once but under ten times. Other nucleotide sequences from this sample produce the same CDR3. The chain combines TRBV7-2 with TRBJ2-2; 8 bases are a match to TRBD1. J gave up 1 base and V 3 bases, and 4 bases lay outside the gene matches. The CDR3 totals 16 residues. In germline, CDR1 is SGHTA, CDR2 FQGNSA. CDR3 in DNA: TGTGCCAGCAGCTTGTCCGGGACAGGGAACACCGGGGAGCTGTTTTTT. The encoded protein is CASSLSGTGNTGELFF. Complete variable domain (other parts from reference TRBV7-2 and TRBJ2-2): GAGVSQSPSNKVTEKGKDVELRCDPISGHTALYWYRQSLGQGLEFLIYFQGNSAPDKSGLPSDRFSAERTGGSVSTLTIQRTQQEDSAVYLCASSLSGTGNTGELFFGEGSRLTVL.